This T cell receptor beta chain originates from a study of technical replicates of blood from a few donors. The CDR3 loop spans 18 amino acids. Per the germline V gene, CDR1 is LGHNA and CDR2 is YSLEER. The V and J ends lost 0 bases and 2 bases, in that order; junction bases with no gene match: 1. The protocol was immunoSEQ multiplex PCR, while the TCRdb copy is restricted to in-frame clones and leaves out a portion. Among approximately 81,000 clones listed, about 81% were seen once. Input material: PBMCs. This TCR was sampled from a human donor in good health. Some clones in this sample may be carry-over from other donors' samples. The chain recombines TRBV4-3 with TRBJ2-1; the match to TRBD2 covers 16 bases. The CDR3 loop reads CASSQDGTSGGAYNEQFF. DNA for the CDR3: TGCGCCAGCAGCCAAGATGGGACTAGCGGGGGGGCCTACAATGAGCAGTTCTTC.